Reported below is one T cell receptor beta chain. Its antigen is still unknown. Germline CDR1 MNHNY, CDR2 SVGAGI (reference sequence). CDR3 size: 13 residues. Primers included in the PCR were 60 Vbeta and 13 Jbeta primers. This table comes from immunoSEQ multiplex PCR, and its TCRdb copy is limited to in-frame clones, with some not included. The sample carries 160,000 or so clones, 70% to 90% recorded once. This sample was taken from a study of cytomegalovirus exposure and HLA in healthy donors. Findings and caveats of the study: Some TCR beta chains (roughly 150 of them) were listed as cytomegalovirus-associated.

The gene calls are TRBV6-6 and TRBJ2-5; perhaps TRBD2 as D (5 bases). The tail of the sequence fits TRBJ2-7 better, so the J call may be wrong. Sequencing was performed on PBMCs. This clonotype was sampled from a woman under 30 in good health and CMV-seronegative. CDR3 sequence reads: CASRGGGIYEQYF. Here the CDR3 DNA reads TGTGCCAGCAGGGGCGGAGGAATCTACGAGCAGTACTTC.